Sequencing of this T cell receptor beta chain was carried out in a study of personalized T cell therapy for brain tumors (dated by TCRdb to about 2021). As for the study more broadly: The study detected tumor-restricted peptides by means of a proteogenomic approach joining DNA/RNA sequencing of tumors to proteomic analysis by mass spectrometry.

An RNeasy Mini Kit was used to extract RNA from the peptide-stimulated T cells, and the extracted RNA was used as input for TCR beta CDR3 sequencing. The immunoSEQ platform was used to perform TCR Vbeta CDR3 sequencing at survey-level resolution. The authors' pipeline ran thus. The sequence results were analyzed and compiled using immunoSEQ ANALYZER v3.0. Not all clones reach the TCRdb copy of this immuneACCESS table, which keeps in-frame sequences only. Checked studies attribute under half of the gap to unresolved V genes and leave the rest unexplained. V, J and clone size derive from that table, while D and trimming were established from the DNA sequence. This sample lists roughly 2,000 clones; around 20% were detected once. About 45% of the sample belongs to the ten largest clones. Comment on this clone: Its cognate antigen has yet to be identified. The sample holds no much larger clone one base away, and base qualities are not on file.

Ficoll density gradient centrifugation was used to isolate PBMCs, and IL-4 and GM-CSF were used to differentiate adherent monocytes into dendritic cells. Irradiated peptide-loaded DCs were co-cultured with non-adherent cells at a 1:10 ratio, with fresh peptide-loaded DCs used to restimulate the proliferating cells on day 7. For the first stimulation the culture received IL-6, IL-7, IL-12 and IL-15, the second stimulation used IL-7 plus IL-2, and the third used IL-2 alone. The expanded cells used for TCR sequencing were cryopreserved before use. This sequence originates from a human donor with medulloblastoma. The sequenced sample consisted of a T cell product expanded with peptides in culture.

The sequence in DNA is TGTGCCAGCAGCGTAGTTGGGAATTCCTACGAGCAGTACTTC. The encoded protein is CASSVVGNSYEQYF. The chain was built from TRBV9 and TRBJ2-7; no D segment can be confidently identified. V is reduced by 0 bases and J by 1 base, leaving a spacing of 8 bases between them. The CDR3 measures 14 amino acids from cysteine to phenylalanine. This entry keeps only the CDR3 DNA: 42 bases, framed from base 1. CDR1 is given as SGDLS and CDR2 as YYNGEE, both from the germline V gene.